Following are 29 T cell receptor beta chains from one sample sequenced in a study of T cell repertoires in cytomegalovirus infection (dated by TCRdb to the late 2010s). The run used an Illumina HiSeq 1500. TCRdb applied fastp at Q25 and MiXCR to the public reads, then kept only in-frame beta chains. Every distinct CDR3 protein forms one entry, paired with its most common genes and DNA. The sample data list roughly 730,000 distinct CDR3 sequences, and around 35% of these were observed just once. Of the sample, 18% is held by the ten largest clones. For these TCRs, the target antigens are not known. The treatment or condition label, read with the paper, signifies: in vitro stimulation with specific CMV peptide epitopes to enrich CMV-specific T cells. Sequencing was performed on cultured PBMCs, taken from culture after CMV antigen stimulation. These receptors all stem from a human donor in good health (CMV status not recorded). Some clones in this sample may be carry-over from other donors' samples.

This clonotype was detected only once. The CDR3 does not end in the conserved phenylalanine or tryptophan, so this is likely a read error. The chain links TRBV6-8 to TRBJ2-3; TRBD2 agrees at 16 bases. This CDR3 contains 18 residues. Germline trimming cut 5 bases from V and 0 bases from J; bases unmatched to any gene: 5. Germline CDR1 MNHGY, CDR2 SAAAGT. This CDR3 reads CASSPGTSGGVSTDTQYL. The CDR3 DNA reads TGTGCCAGCAGTCCCGGGACTAGCGGGGGGGTAAGCACAGATACGCAGTATTTG.

This clonotype was recorded at least ten times. The V gene is TRBV7-2, the J gene TRBJ2-7; 7 nucleotides line up with TRBD2. After removal of 5 bases from V and 5 bases from J, the junction contained 9 bases not matched to a gene. Germline V gives CDR1 SGHTA, CDR2 FQGNSA. The CDR3 sequence is 14 residues long. CDR3 nucleotides: TGTGCCAGCAGCCGGAGCGGGGTAATGAACGAGCAGTACTTC. It specifies CASSRSGVMNEQYF.

V is TRBV9 and J is TRBJ2-7; 7 bases are a match to TRBD2. The CDR3 sequence is 17 residues long. Trimming removed 1 base from V and 4 bases from J; junction bases left unmatched: 14. Per germline, CDR1 SGDLS and CDR2 YYNGEE. This CDR3 reads CASSVTMGGSPPYEQYF. The CDR3 nucleotides read TGTGCCAGCAGCGTAACTATGGGGGGGAGCCCCCCGTACGAGCAGTACTTC.

This clonotype was recorded at least ten times. The chain has TRBV7-2 and TRBJ1-2; D gene ambiguous. V was shortened by 1 base and J by 4 bases, with 13 bases between the two germline ends. Germline CDR1 SGHTA, CDR2 FQGNSA. The CDR3 covers 15 residues. The CDR3 here is CASSLDPSGFYGYTF. In DNA, the CDR3 is TGTGCCAGCAGCTTAGACCCTTCCGGATTCTATGGCTACACCTTC.

The V gene is TRBV9, the J gene TRBJ2-2; D is possibly TRBD1 (6 bases). The CDR3 consists of 15 residues. Germline V gene data show CDR1 as SGDLS and CDR2 as YYNGEE. The V gene lost 3 bases and the J gene lost 8 bases, with 17 bases spanning the gap. The CDR3 DNA sequence: TGTGCCAGCAGCGAGGGGGATACTTCTTTGGGGGAGCTGTTTTTT. This encodes CASSEGDTSLGELFF.

V is TRBV6-1 and J is TRBJ2-5; the match to TRBD1 covers 10 bases. Unmatched junction bases numbered 9, after V lost 6 bases and J lost 2 bases. CDR3 length equals 16 residues. The V gene's germline CDR1 is MNHNS and CDR2 SASEGT. CDR3: CASRDSGTGVQETQYF. The CDR3 region has the DNA TGTGCCAGCAGAGACTCCGGGACAGGGGTTCAAGAGACCCAGTACTTC.

This chain connects TRBV4-3 to TRBJ1-4, with TRBD1 as a possible D gene (6 bases). Trimming removed 4 bases from V and 7 bases from J, with 19 bases in between. The CDR3 contains 16 residues. Per germline, CDR1 LGHNA and CDR2 YSLEER. CDR3 DNA: TGCGCCAGCAGCCGTACCCTGACAGGTATCGGTGAAAAACTGTTTTTT. Its protein is CASSRTLTGIGEKLFF.

The chain recombines TRBV10-3 with TRBJ2-7; 11 bases agree with TRBD2. This CDR3 spans 14 amino acids. Germline lookup yields CDR1 ENHRY and CDR2 SYGVKD. The J segment lost 4 bases and the V segment lost 11 bases, leaving 10 bases of the junction unmatched. CDR3 DNA sequence: TGTGCCGCCCGGGACGGGACTAGCGGTTACGAGCAGTACTTC. As protein: CAARDGTSGYEQYF.

This clonotype was seen a few times. V gene TRBV2 combines with J gene TRBJ2-2, with 10 positions matching TRBD2. The CDR3 covers 14 residues. Germline values: CDR1 SNHLY, CDR2 FYNNEI. J gave up 4 bases and V 7 bases, and 3 bases lay outside the gene matches. The CDR3 reads CASKAGGPTGELFF. In DNA, the CDR3 is TGTGCCAGCAAAGCGGGGGGGCCCACCGGGGAGCTGTTTTTT. Full variable domain (missing parts from reference TRBV2 and TRBJ2-2): EPEVTQTPSHQVTQMGQEVILRCVPISNHLYFYWYRQILGQKVEFLVSFYNNEISEKSEIFDDQFSVERPDGSNFTLKIRSTKLEDSAMYFCASKAGGPTGELFFGEGSRLTVL.

This clonotype was counted between two and nine times. V gene TRBV5-6 combines with J gene TRBJ1-3; D ambiguous. With 3 bases removed from V and 0 bases from J, the gap between germline ends came to 13 bases. Germline V gene data show CDR1 as SGHDT and CDR2 as YYEEEE. CDR3 size: 16 residues. CDR3 residues: CASSSATRVSGNTIYF. In DNA, the CDR3 is TGTGCCAGCAGCTCTGCAACCAGAGTCTCTGGAAACACCATATATTTT. The variable domain in full, with the rest retrieved from reference TRBV5-6 and TRBJ1-3, is DAGVTQSPTHLIKTRGQQVTLRCSPKSGHDTVSWYQQALGQGPQFIFQYYEEEERQRGNFPDRFSGHQFPNYSSELNVNALLLGDSALYLCASSSATRVSGNTIYFGEGSWLTVV.

The count of this clonotype is one. The rearrangement links TRBV20-1 to TRBJ2-3, with D perhaps TRBD1 (6 bases). The germline CDR1 and CDR2 sequences are DFQATT and SNEGSKA (reference sequence). Trimming pared 6 bases from V and 4 bases from J, leaving 17 bases between. CDR3 length: 14 residues. The CDR3 sequence is CSAPGQSQSDTQYF. The CDR3 DNA reads TGCAGTGCCCCGGGACAATCTCAGTCAGATACGCAGTATTTT.

The CDR3: CATSRDSGYEQYF. Here the CDR3 DNA reads TGTGCCACCAGCAGAGATTCGGGCTACGAGCAGTACTTC. The rearrangement links TRBV15 to TRBJ2-7; D is undetermined. Deletions cut 0 bases from V and 3 bases from J, with 6 bases between. The CDR3 loop spans 13 amino acids. The germline V gene has CDR1 LNHNV and CDR2 YYDKDF (reference sequence).

V and J are TRBV6-2 or TRBV6-3 and TRBJ1-2; 10 bases match TRBD1. This CDR3 region has 16 residues. The junction had 9 bases not matched to a gene; V was cut back by 5 bases and J by 3 bases. Germline V gene data show CDR1 as MNHEY and CDR2 as SVGEGT. The CDR3 sequence: CASSLLRTGGYYGYTF. DNA for the CDR3: TGTGCCAGCAGTCTCCTCCGGACAGGGGGATACTATGGCTACACCTTC.

In DNA form, the CDR3 reads TGTGCCAGCAGAGGAACTTTGGGCAGCCCGTTGAACACTGAAGCTTTCTTT. Its protein is CASRGTLGSPLNTEAFF. The rearrangement joins TRBV5-4 to TRBJ1-1; D is uncertain. The germline V and J ends were trimmed by 5 bases and 0 bases, with 20 bases remaining between them. Germline values: CDR1 SGHNT, CDR2 YYREEE (reference sequence). The CDR3 runs to 17 residues.

The chain employs TRBV19 and TRBJ2-2; D is ambiguous. V shed 6 bases and J shed 6 bases, with 14 bases lying between them. The CDR3 loop spans 14 amino acids. Germline CDR1 is LNHDA and CDR2 is SQIVND (reference sequence). The CDR3 DNA reads TGTGCCAGTAGGGAAGTCAGAGGACCCGGGGAGCTGTTTTTT. Translating gives CASREVRGPGELFF.

The genes are TRBV28 and TRBJ1-5; D uncertain. CDR3 length: 13 residues. Trimming left V 4 bases short and J 6 bases short, with 10 bases between. Looked up from germline, CDR1 is MDHEN and CDR2 is SYDVKM. This CDR3 is CASSYRTLQPQHF. The CDR3 DNA follows: TGTGCCAGCAGTTACCGGACTCTTCAGCCCCAGCATTTT.

This clonotype was found many times. J is TRBJ1-1 and V is TRBV7-2; 7 nucleotides align to TRBD1. Germline V gene lookup returns CDR1 SGHTA and CDR2 FQGNSA. The V and J ends lost 2 bases and 4 bases, in that order; junction bases with no gene match: 10. This CDR3 contains 16 residues. CDR3 protein: CASSLFRGGAATEAFF. CDR3 nucleotides: TGTGCCAGCAGCTTATTTAGAGGGGGCGCCGCCACTGAAGCTTTCTTT.

There are a few counts of this clonotype. V gene TRBV28 combines with J gene TRBJ1-4; 9 nucleotides align to TRBD1. The CDR3 is made up of 16 amino acids. The germline V gene has CDR1 MDHEN and CDR2 SYDVKM. Germline trimming cut 1 base from V and 5 bases from J; bases unmatched to any gene: 5. The CDR3, as DNA: TGTGCCAGCAGTTTATTTGCCGGGACAGGGAATGAAAAACTGTTTTTT. It translates to CASSLFAGTGNEKLFF.

The genes are TRBV20-1 and TRBJ1-1; no clear D gene. This CDR3 spans 11 amino acids. The V gene's germline CDR1 is DFQATT and CDR2 SNEGSKA (reference sequence). The V end was cut by 1 base, the J end by 5 bases, with 5 bases between. This CDR3 is CSARVRTEAFF. The CDR3 nucleotides read TGCAGTGCTAGAGTACGAACTGAAGCTTTCTTT.

The table lists this clonotype with many counts. The CDR3 DNA follows: TGTGCCAGCAGCTTGCGGACAGGCCTAGATTCACCCCTCCACTTT. This gives the protein CASSLRTGLDSPLHF. The chain recombines TRBV7-2 with TRBJ1-6; TRBD1 aligns across 7 bases. Looked up from germline, CDR1 is SGHTA and CDR2 is FQGNSA. This CDR3 contains 15 residues. V lost 3 bases and J lost 8; bases outside the gene matches: 7.

The CDR3 coding sequence is TGTGCCAGCAGTTCGGAAGCGGGTGCGGCGGCAGAGACCCAGTACTTC. As protein: CASSSEAGAAAETQYF. The chain recombines TRBV6-5 with TRBJ2-5; TRBD2 is a possible D gene (6 bases). Between the trimmed V and J ends, which lost 4 bases and 4 bases, there was a span of 19 bases. The CDR3 has 16 residues. The germline gives CDR1 MNHEY, CDR2 SVGAGI.

This clonotype was seen once. One junction end disagrees with the germline gene, perhaps due to a read error. This CDR3 reads CASSLVRSSYNSPLHF. CDR3 DNA: TGTGCCAGCAGCTTGGTCAGGAGCTCCTATAATTCACCCCTCCACTTT. The chain employs TRBV5-3 and TRBJ1-6; D gene uncertain. TRBV5-3 belongs to the ORF category, with a function that is uncertain. There are 16 residues in the CDR3.

This rearrangement joins TRBV6-2 or TRBV6-3 to TRBJ2-5, with a tentative D call TRBD2 (5 bases). V was pared by 0 bases and J by 4 bases, with 15 bases between. This CDR3 spans 16 amino acids. Per the germline V gene, CDR1 is MNHEY and CDR2 is SVGEGT. DNA for the CDR3: TGTGCCAGCAGTTACTCGAAGCGGCCCAGACCAGAGACCCAGTACTTC. It encodes CASSYSKRPRPETQYF.

The sample holds many counts of this clonotype. For the CDR3, the DNA is TGTGCCAGCAGCTTAGTAGGCGGGAGGGGCGGGACCCAGTACTTC. Its protein is CASSLVGGRGGTQYF. The chain uses TRBV7-2 and TRBJ2-5; 9 bases line up with TRBD2. V shed 1 base and J 7 bases; nucleotides not matched to a gene: 7. This CDR3 has 15 amino acids. The germline V gene encodes CDR1 SGHTA and CDR2 FQGNSA.

The chain couples TRBV20-1 to TRBJ1-4; tentatively, D is TRBD1 (5 bases). The CDR3 has 15 amino acids. CDR1 is DFQATT and CDR2 is SNEGSKA in the germline V gene (reference sequence). The V and J ends lost 0 bases and 8 bases respectively, with 16 bases between them. CDR3 sequence reads: CSARDPRGGGEKLFF. The DNA for the CDR3 is TGCAGTGCTAGAGATCCCCGGGGGGGAGGAGAAAAACTGTTTTTT.

The gene calls are TRBV7-6 and TRBJ2-7; 9 bases are a match to TRBD2. With V trimmed by 4 bases and J by 2 bases, 6 bases remained unmatched. Germline V lookup: CDR1 SGHVS, CDR2 FNYEAQ. The CDR3 consists of 15 residues. The CDR3 loop is CASSSTASGTYEQYF. The CDR3 DNA reads TGTGCCAGCAGCTCGACTGCTAGCGGGACCTACGAGCAGTACTTC.

The rearrangement uses TRBV19 and TRBJ2-5; D not certain. Germline CDR1 and CDR2: LNHDA and SQIVND (reference sequence). The CDR3 has 13 residues. Trimming removed 3 bases at V and 1 base at J, with 6 bases between. CDR3: CASSMKIQETQYF. The CDR3 DNA follows: TGTGCCAGTAGTATGAAAATCCAAGAGACCCAGTACTTC.

This sequence joins TRBV4-2 and TRBJ2-7; D remains unclear. This CDR3 has 13 amino acids. V was trimmed by 0 bases and J by 2 bases, leaving 5 bases between them. Germline-derived CDR1 and CDR2 are LGHNA and YNFKEQ. CDR3 sequence reads: CASSQDRAYEQYF. CDR3 nucleotides: TGTGCCAGCAGCCAAGATCGTGCCTACGAGCAGTACTTC.

The V and J genes are TRBV19 and TRBJ2-2, with a weak D call TRBD1 (5 bases). CDR1 is LNHDA, CDR2 SQIVND, per germline (reference sequence). This CDR3 comprises 15 residues. V was trimmed by 1 base and J by 1 base, leaving 7 bases between them. CDR3 DNA sequence: TGTGCCAGTAGTATAGGACAGCGGAACACCGGGGAGCTGTTTTTT. Amino acids: CASSIGQRNTGELFF.